These 12 T cell receptor beta chains were all obtained from the same sample, sequenced in a study of radiotherapy plus CTLA-4 blockade in lung cancer. Assay used: immunoSEQ multiplex PCR; TCRdb lists only in-frame clones, some missing. The sample includes around 78,000 clones, around 78% of them seen just once. Material: peripheral blood, obtained from a patient treated with radiotherapy plus ipilimumab. The receptor source for this set is a human donor with non-small cell lung cancer who had a partial response to radiotherapy plus ipilimumab. Some clones in this sample may be carry-over from other donors' samples.

The genes are TRBV7-9 and TRBJ1-1, with 7 bases lining up with TRBD1. V lost 2 bases, J lost 10 bases, and 1 base stayed unmatched. Germline V lookup: CDR1 SEHNR, CDR2 FQNEAQ (reference sequence). The CDR3 has 11 residues. The CDR3, as DNA: TGTGCCAGCAGCTTACAGGGGGGAGCTTTCTTT. Translating gives CASSLQGGAFF. The variable domain in full, completed from reference TRBV7-9 and TRBJ1-1, reads DTGVSQNPRHKITKRGQNVTFRCDPISEHNRLYWYRQTLGQGPEFLTYFQNEAQLEKSRLLSDRFSAERPKGSFSTLEIQRTEQGDSAMYLCASSLQGGAFFGQGTRLTVV.

This clone was observed a handful of times. The chain couples TRBV7-2 to TRBJ1-6, with D perhaps matching TRBD1 (6 bases). Trimming left V 0 bases short and J 0 bases short, with 21 bases between. Germline V lookup: CDR1 SGHTA, CDR2 FQGNSA. CDR3 length: 21 residues. This CDR3 is CASSLAIYQMGASSYNSPLHF. CDR3 nucleotides: TGTGCCAGCAGCTTAGCGATATATCAAATGGGGGCCAGCTCCTATAATTCACCCCTCCACTTT.

In this sample, this clone turned up once. The CDR3 nucleotides are TGTGCCAGCAGCTCCGAGTATGAGCAGTTCTTC. Amino acid sequence: CASSSEYEQFF. The V call is TRBV28, the J call TRBJ2-1; D is ambiguous. CDR3 length: 11 residues. The germline CDR1 and CDR2 sequences are MDHEN and SYDVKM. V lost 6 bases to trimming and J lost 8 bases, with 8 bases between them.

The chain carries TRBV19 and TRBJ2-3; D perhaps matches TRBD2 (6 bases). Germline V gives CDR1 LNHDA, CDR2 SQIVND (reference sequence). The ends were cut back, 7 bases at V and 3 bases at J, with 17 bases in the middle. CDR3 length: 15 residues. The CDR3 protein is CASTRVGGFTDTQYF. The CDR3 DNA reads TGTGCCAGTACCAGGGTTGGGGGGTTTACAGATACGCAGTATTTT.

The chain joins TRBV2 to TRBJ2-1; D perhaps matches TRBD1 (6 bases). The CDR3 runs 14 residues. Per the germline V gene, CDR1 is SNHLY and CDR2 is FYNNEI. Deletions cut 9 bases from V and 5 bases from J, with 17 bases between. The CDR3 DNA reads TGTGCCAGTCGACCGAGGACAGCCAACAATGAGCAGTTCTTC. This sequence encodes CASRPRTANNEQFF. Full variable domain (remainder filled in from reference TRBV2 and TRBJ2-1): EPEVTQTPSHQVTQMGQEVILRCVPISNHLYFYWYRQILGQKVEFLVSFYNNEISEKSEIFDDQFSVERPDGSNFTLKIRSTKLEDSAMYFCASRPRTANNEQFFGPGTRLTVL.

As for this clone: The same CDR3 also results from other DNA sequences found in this sample. The V and J genes are TRBV12-5 and TRBJ1-1; maybe TRBD1 (6 bases). The CDR3 contains 13 residues. Germline V gene sequence: CDR1 LGHNT, CDR2 FRNRAP. V shed 3 bases and J shed 4 bases, with 9 bases lying between them. The CDR3, as DNA: TGTGCTAGTGGTTTAGGCAGGGGCACTGAAGCTTTCTTT. Encoded protein: CASGLGRGTEAFF.

The rearrangement uses TRBV9 and TRBJ2-1; TRBD2 agrees at 16 bases. Losses at the gene ends were 2 bases for V and 3 bases for J; bases not matched to a gene: 5. CDR3 length: 18 amino acids. Per germline, CDR1 SGDLS and CDR2 YYNGEE. The CDR3 DNA reads as TGTGCCAGCAGCGTGGGACTAGCGGGGGGGCCTAGCTACAATGAGCAGTTCTTC. It codes for CASSVGLAGGPSYNEQFF. Combining the CDR3 with reference TRBV9 and TRBJ2-1 gives the whole variable domain DSGVTQTPKHLITATGQRVTLRCSPRSGDLSVYWYQQSLDQGLQFLIQYYNGEERAKGNILERFSAQQFPDLHSELNLSSLELGDSALYFCASSVGLAGGPSYNEQFFGPGTRLTVL.

This CDR3 reads CATSRRRGTGRQPQHF. The CDR3 DNA reads as TGTGCCACCAGCAGACGAAGGGGGACAGGGAGGCAGCCCCAGCATTTT. The chain couples TRBV15 to TRBJ1-5, with 9 nucleotides matching TRBD1. The length of the CDR3 is 16 residues. V trimming: 2 bases; J trimming: 7 bases; junction bases outside the gene matches: 9. CDR1 and CDR2 (germline): LNHNV, YYDKDF (reference sequence).

V is TRBV9 and J is TRBJ2-2; 8 bases are shared with TRBD2. V lost 4 bases and J lost 3; bases outside the gene matches: 8. The CDR3 contains 16 residues. Germline V CDR1 and CDR2: SGDLS, YYNGEE. The CDR3 loop reads CASSTSPRGDTGELFF. CDR3 in DNA: TGTGCCAGCAGCACAAGTCCGCGGGGGGACACCGGGGAGCTGTTTTTT.

V is TRBV28 and J is TRBJ1-2, with 8 bases that match TRBD1. The CDR3 contains 12 residues. V was pared by 3 bases and J by 6 bases, with 0 bases of the junction left unmatched. CDR1 and CDR2 from the germline V gene are MDHEN and SYDVKM. The CDR3 DNA follows: TGTGCCAGCAGTTTGACAGGGGATGGCTACACCTTC. Translation gives CASSLTGDGYTF.

V gene TRBV5-1 combines with J gene TRBJ2-6; no firm D call. Germline V lookup: CDR1 SGHRS, CDR2 YFSETQ. The CDR3 runs 16 residues. Trimming removed 1 base at V and 0 bases at J, with 8 bases between. CDR3 region: CASSLSGDSGANVLTF. The CDR3 region has the DNA TGCGCCAGCAGCTTGTCCGGAGACTCTGGGGCCAACGTCCTGACTTTC.

The genes are TRBV5-1 and TRBJ1-1; 7 nucleotides match TRBD1. The CDR3 loop spans 14 amino acids. The V gene end was trimmed by 4 bases and the J gene end by 3 bases; junction bases not matched to a gene: 6. Germline lookup yields CDR1 SGHRS and CDR2 YFSETQ. The CDR3 sequence is CASSKTGWDTEAFF. The CDR3 nucleotides are TGCGCCAGCAGCAAGACAGGGTGGGACACTGAAGCTTTCTTT.